The clone carrying this TCR beta chain was counted only a few times. This entry is derived from a study of blood T cells in healthy people across ages. Per the germline V gene, CDR1 is SGHTA and CDR2 is FQGNSA. This CDR3 contains 15 residues. The J segment lost 4 bases and the V segment lost 3 bases, leaving 5 bases of the junction unmatched. A second roughly 6 to 12 cycle PCR used barcoded and J-beta primers. One entry per CDR3 protein results from TCRdb running MiXCR on the 5' RACE reads. The sample yields roughly 500,000 distinct CDR3 sequences, about 24% seen once. The study isolated at least 7 million PBMCs from each sample. Per sample, no less than 5.5 micrograms of total RNA were extracted. This same sample was also part of a study on T cells of mothers and their children. That report adds: Every mother produced more than 8.5 million TCR beta CDR3 reads, whereas every child provided several million.

This sequence originates from a boy younger than 18 in good health. This sequence joins TRBV7-2 and TRBJ2-3, with 9 bases lining up with TRBD2. The specimen sequenced was blood. CDR3 loop: CASSFSGGAADTQYF. Written as DNA, the CDR3 is TGTGCCAGCAGCTTTAGCGGGGGTGCGGCAGATACGCAGTATTTT.